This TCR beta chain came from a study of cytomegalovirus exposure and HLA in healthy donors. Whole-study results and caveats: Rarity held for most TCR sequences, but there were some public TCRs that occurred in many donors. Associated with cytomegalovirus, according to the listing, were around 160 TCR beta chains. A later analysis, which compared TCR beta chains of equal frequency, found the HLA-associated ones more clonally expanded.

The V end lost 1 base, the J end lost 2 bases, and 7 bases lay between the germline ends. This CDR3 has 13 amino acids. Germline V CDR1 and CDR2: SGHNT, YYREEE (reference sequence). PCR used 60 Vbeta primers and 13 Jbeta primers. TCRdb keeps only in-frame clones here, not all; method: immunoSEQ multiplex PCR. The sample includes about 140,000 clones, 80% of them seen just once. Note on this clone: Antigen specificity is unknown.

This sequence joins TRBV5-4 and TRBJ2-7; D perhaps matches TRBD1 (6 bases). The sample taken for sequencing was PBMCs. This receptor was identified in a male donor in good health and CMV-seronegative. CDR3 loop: CASSLTGTYEQYF. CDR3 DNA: TGTGCCAGCAGCTTGACAGGGACCTACGAGCAGTACTTC. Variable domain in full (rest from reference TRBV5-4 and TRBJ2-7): ETGVTQSPTHLIKTRGQQVTLRCSSQSGHNTVSWYQQALGQGPQFIFQYYREEENGRGNFPPRFSGLQFPNYSSELNVNALELDDSALYLCASSLTGTYEQYFGPGTRLTVT.